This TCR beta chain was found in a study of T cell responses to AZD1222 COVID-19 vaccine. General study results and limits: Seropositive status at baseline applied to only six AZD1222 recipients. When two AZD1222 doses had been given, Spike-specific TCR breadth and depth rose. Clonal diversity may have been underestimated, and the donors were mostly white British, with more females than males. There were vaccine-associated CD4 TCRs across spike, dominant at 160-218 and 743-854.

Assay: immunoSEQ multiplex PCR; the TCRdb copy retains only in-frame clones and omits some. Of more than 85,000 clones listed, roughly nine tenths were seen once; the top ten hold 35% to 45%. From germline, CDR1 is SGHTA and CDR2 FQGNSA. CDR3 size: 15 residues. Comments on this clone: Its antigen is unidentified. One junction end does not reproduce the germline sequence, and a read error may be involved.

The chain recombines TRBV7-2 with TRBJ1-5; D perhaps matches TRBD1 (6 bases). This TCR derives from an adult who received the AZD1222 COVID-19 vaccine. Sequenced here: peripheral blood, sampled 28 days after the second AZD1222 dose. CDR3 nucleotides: TGTGCCAGCAGCTTATCTACAGGGAGCAACCAGCCCCAGCATTTT. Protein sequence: CASSLSTGSNQPQHF.